The 28 T cell receptor beta chains listed next were all sequenced from one sample in a study of T-cell reconstitution after alpha-beta-depleted transplantation in children. This sample's TCRbeta library carried unique molecular identifier barcodes. Using its own MiXCR run on the PCR reads, TCRdb lists one record per CDR3 protein. This sample carries some 830,000 distinct CDR3 sequences, about 16% of them seen once, and the ten largest clones take 5%. The starting material was PBMCs, mostly from graft donor cells, obtained 360 days after TCRalphabeta/CD19-depleted stem cell transplant. Receptors originate from a male patient between 10 and 17 years old who had a stem cell transplant for acute lymphoblastic leukemia, so the T cells may come from the graft donor.

This clonotype occurred a few times. The chain is built from TRBV6-2 or TRBV6-3 and TRBJ2-2; unclear D gene. The CDR3 contains 11 residues. Germline loops: CDR1 MNHEY, CDR2 SVGEGT. With 4 bases removed from V and 7 bases from J, the gap between germline ends came to 4 bases. CDR3 coding DNA: TGTGCCAGCAGTTCCATCGGGGAGCTGTTTTTT. Translation: CASSSIGELFF.

This clonotype was seen at least ten times. This chain links TRBV3-1 with TRBJ2-7; 10 bases match TRBD1. Germline assignment: CDR1 LGHDT and CDR2 YNNKEL (reference sequence). The CDR3 spans 14 residues. J gave up 4 bases and V 8 bases, and 8 bases lay outside the gene matches. In DNA, the CDR3 is TGTGCCAGCTCACCAAGGGACAGGGGTTACGAGCAGTACTTC. Translation gives CASSPRDRGYEQYF.

The rearrangement uses TRBV3-1 and TRBJ2-1; 8 bases are a match to TRBD2. J gave up 7 bases and V 4 bases, and 18 bases lay outside the gene matches. This CDR3 spans 18 amino acids. Germline CDR1 LGHDT, CDR2 YNNKEL (reference sequence). The CDR3 nucleotides are TGTGCCAGCAGCCCTGGAAGCGTACGGGAGGGCCGGTTTAATGAGCAGTTCTTC. This gives the protein CASSPGSVREGRFNEQFF.

V and J are TRBV7-6 and TRBJ2-3; a possible D gene is TRBD2 (5 bases). This CDR3 region has 17 residues. V was cut by 5 bases and J by 5 bases, with 23 bases left in between. Germline-derived CDR1 and CDR2 are SGHVS and FNYEAQ. CDR3 nucleotide sequence: TGTGCCAGCAGCCGCGAGCGGCGGGTACTCCCGGGAGATACGCAGTATTTT. Its protein product is CASSRERRVLPGDTQYF.

The genes are TRBV10-2 and TRBJ2-1; 7 positions agree with TRBD2. The CDR3 is made up of 11 amino acids. Germline trimming cut 4 bases from V and 11 bases from J; bases unmatched to any gene: 2. Germline CDR1 is WSHSY and CDR2 is SAAADI. CDR3 coding DNA: TGCGCCAGCAGTGGCGGGAGCAAGCAGTTCTTC. This sequence encodes CASSGGSKQFF.

This clonotype was detected only a few times. Written as DNA, the CDR3 is TGTGCCAGCAGCCCTGACAGGGGGCATGACACCGGGGAGCTGTTTTTT. The encoded protein is CASSPDRGHDTGELFF. V and J are TRBV5-5 and TRBJ2-2; 10 nucleotides match TRBD1. J gave up 3 bases and V 4 bases, and 6 bases lay outside the gene matches. The CDR3 runs 16 residues. Germline V CDR1 and CDR2: SGHKS, YYEKEE (reference sequence).

This clonotype has more than one count but fewer than ten. The V and J genes are TRBV9 and TRBJ2-1, with 8 bases matching TRBD1. The germline V gene encodes CDR1 SGDLS and CDR2 YYNGEE. The V gene end was trimmed by 3 bases and the J gene end by 8 bases; junction bases not matched to a gene: 10. There are 15 residues in the CDR3. In DNA form, the CDR3 reads TGTGCCAGCAGCGCGCAGGGGGCAAACGTATATGAGCAGTTCTTC. It translates to CASSAQGANVYEQFF.

This chain uses TRBV7-3 with TRBJ2-2; 13 bases line up with TRBD2. The CDR3 runs to 16 residues. V lost 3 bases to trimming and J lost 5 bases; unmatched junction nucleotides: 3. From germline, CDR1 is SGHTA and CDR2 FQGTGA. DNA for the CDR3: TGTGCCAGCAGCTTCTGGGGACTAGCGGGGACCGGGGAGCTGTTTTTT. The encoded protein is CASSFWGLAGTGELFF.

This clonotype was observed a few times. The chain joins TRBV5-1 to TRBJ2-7; tentative D call: TRBD2 (6 bases). Trimming pared 5 bases from V and 5 bases from J, leaving 14 bases between. The length of the CDR3 is 13 residues. Germline CDR1 SGHRS, CDR2 YFSETQ. CDR3 DNA: TGCGCCAGCAGTCACGGGGGTGGTAACGAGCAGTACTTC. Its translation is CASSHGGGNEQYF.

This clonotype was recorded at least ten times. The genes are TRBV5-1 and TRBJ2-7; 8 positions agree with TRBD1. The CDR3 length is 12 residues. Germline V lookup: CDR1 SGHRS, CDR2 YFSETQ. Trimming removed 4 bases from V and 5 bases from J; junction bases left unmatched: 2. The CDR3, as DNA: TGCGCCAGCAGCCCGGACAGGGACGAGCAGTACTTC. It is translated as CASSPDRDEQYF.

CDR3 protein: CASTDAMGRLPSNQPQHF. Here the CDR3 DNA reads TGTGCCAGCACCGATGCTATGGGGAGGTTACCAAGCAATCAGCCCCAGCATTTT. This chain joins TRBV7-8 and TRBJ1-5; D is unresolved. V was trimmed by 7 bases and J by 1 base, leaving 23 bases between them. Looked up from germline, CDR1 is SGHVS and CDR2 is FQNEAQ. The CDR3 sequence is 18 residues long. The variable domain in full, completed from reference TRBV7-8 and TRBJ1-5, reads GAGVSQSPRYKVAKRGQDVALRCDPISGHVSLFWYQQALGQGPEFLTYFQNEAQLDKSGLPSDRFFAERPEGSVSTLKIQRTQQEDSAVYLCASTDAMGRLPSNQPQHFGDGTRLSIL.

V and J are TRBV30 and TRBJ2-2; D is uncertain. The CDR3 is made up of 15 amino acids. Germline values: CDR1 GTSNPN, CDR2 SVGIG (reference sequence). Trimming cost V 0 bases and J 0 bases, with 8 bases left between them. Here the CDR3 reads CAWSVGLSNTGELFF. The CDR3 bases are TGTGCCTGGAGTGTAGGGCTGTCGAACACCGGGGAGCTGTTTTTT.

In its sample, this clonotype was seen a few times. CDR3 amino acids: CATSREGLAGFQETQYF. As DNA, the CDR3 is TGTGCCACCAGCAGAGAGGGACTAGCGGGATTCCAGGAGACCCAGTACTTC. The V call is TRBV15, the J call TRBJ2-5, with 13 bases identical to TRBD2. V trimming: 0 bases; J trimming: 5 bases; junction bases outside the gene matches: 6. Germline V gives CDR1 LNHNV, CDR2 YYDKDF (reference sequence). This CDR3 comprises 17 residues.

This clonotype came up many times. The J gene is TRBJ2-4, the V gene TRBV9, with 9 bases that match TRBD2. The CDR3 covers 15 residues. Germline lookup yields CDR1 SGDLS and CDR2 YYNGEE. With V trimmed by 0 bases and J by 8 bases, 6 bases remained unmatched. CDR3 in DNA: TGTGCCAGCAGCGTAGCAGGGACTAGCAAGGACATTCAGTACTTC. It yields the protein CASSVAGTSKDIQYF.

The chain employs TRBV5-1 and TRBJ2-7; 8 bases align to TRBD1. Trimming took 3 bases from V and 3 from J; bases not matched to a gene: 8. Germline V gene lookup returns CDR1 SGHRS and CDR2 YFSETQ. The CDR3 totals 15 residues. The CDR3 region has the DNA TGCGCCAGCAGCTCTCCGGGACAGGCCTACTACGAGCAGTACTTC. This translates into CASSSPGQAYYEQYF.

This clonotype was detected only a few times. V usage is TRBV7-3 and J usage is TRBJ2-7, with D possibly matching TRBD1 (5 bases). CDR3 size: 13 residues. Between the trimmed V and J ends, which lost 2 bases and 7 bases, there was a span of 12 bases. Per the germline V gene, CDR1 is SGHTA and CDR2 is FQGTGA. As DNA, the CDR3 is TGTGCCAGCAGCTTAGGGGCCAGAAGGGAGCAGTACTTC. It translates to CASSLGARREQYF.

The sample holds many counts of this clonotype. The chain combines TRBV5-1 with TRBJ2-3; no definite D call. This CDR3 region has 16 residues. Trimming removed 6 bases from V and 0 bases from J, with 17 bases in between. Germline CDR1 reads SGHRS; CDR2 reads YFSETQ. The CDR3 nucleotides read TGCGCCAGCACTCCCCCCCTCCTCACCAGCACAGATACGCAGTATTTT. This codes for CASTPPLLTSTDTQYF.

The chain is built from TRBV5-1 and TRBJ2-1; D remains unclear. V lost 0 bases and J 10 bases, leaving 20 bases between the germline ends. Germline V CDR1 and CDR2: SGHRS, YFSETQ. The CDR3 extends over 16 amino acids. CDR3 region: CASSLVLLGPLGEQFF. DNA for the CDR3: TGCGCCAGCAGCTTGGTTCTATTGGGCCCCTTGGGGGAGCAGTTCTTC.

This clonotype appeared many times. V gene TRBV5-1 combines with J gene TRBJ1-1, with D possibly matching TRBD1 (6 bases). Germline lookup yields CDR1 SGHRS and CDR2 YFSETQ. The CDR3 is 15 residues long. The germline V and J ends were trimmed by 4 bases and 4 bases, with 17 bases remaining between them. The CDR3: CASSKYRAGGTEAFF. The CDR3 DNA follows: TGCGCCAGCAGCAAATACAGGGCCGGGGGCACTGAAGCTTTCTTT.

This clonotype was seen only a few times. The chain combines TRBV27 with TRBJ2-4; TRBD1 matches at 9 bases. Germline V gene sequence: CDR1 MNHEY, CDR2 SMNVEV (reference sequence). CDR3 length: 17 residues. V shed 6 bases and J 0 bases; nucleotides not matched to a gene: 9. CDR3: CASRPNRGPLAKNIQYF. The CDR3 DNA follows: TGTGCCAGCAGGCCGAACAGGGGGCCGCTAGCCAAAAACATTCAGTACTTC.

This clonotype has ten or more counts. The chain recombines TRBV4-1 with TRBJ2-7; 8 bases map to TRBD1. Looked up from germline, CDR1 is MGHRA and CDR2 is YSYEKL. This CDR3 contains 15 residues. Trimming cost V 4 bases and J 2 bases; bases outside gene matches: 7. In DNA, the CDR3 is TGCGCCAGCAGCCCCTGGACAGGGAAGCCCTACGAGCAGTACTTC. Residues: CASSPWTGKPYEQYF.

This clonotype occurred many times. The J gene is TRBJ2-7, the V gene TRBV25-1; 10 bases match TRBD1. Germline trimming cut 5 bases from V and 3 bases from J; bases unmatched to any gene: 10. The CDR3 consists of 16 residues. Looked up from germline, CDR1 is MGHDK and CDR2 is SYGVNS. As DNA, the CDR3 is TGTGCCAGCAGTATCCAAGACAGGGGGCTGATCTACGAGCAGTACTTC. It translates to CASSIQDRGLIYEQYF.

This clonotype was observed at least ten times. The V gene is TRBV25-1, the J gene TRBJ2-3, with 10 nucleotides matching TRBD1. The germline V gene has CDR1 MGHDK and CDR2 SYGVNS. CDR3 length: 15 residues. Trimming removed 5 bases from V and 3 bases from J; junction bases left unmatched: 5. The CDR3 nucleotides are TGTGCCAGCAGTAGTGGACAGGGGGTGACAGATACGCAGTATTTT. This gives the protein CASSSGQGVTDTQYF.

This clonotype turned up a few times. The J gene is TRBJ2-1, the V gene TRBV29-1; 15 bases are a match to TRBD2. V gave up 5 bases and J gave up 1 base; unmatched junction bases: 6. CDR1 is SQVTM and CDR2 is ANQGSEA in the germline V gene. This CDR3 spans 17 amino acids. The CDR3 nucleotides are TGCAGCGTTACCGGGACTAGCGGGAGGCTGTCCTACAATGAGCAGTTCTTC. Protein product: CSVTGTSGRLSYNEQFF.

This chain uses TRBV27 with TRBJ1-4; the D is unclear. Trimming took 6 bases from V and 4 from J, leaving 6 bases between them. Germline assignment: CDR1 MNHEY and CDR2 SMNVEV (reference sequence). CDR3 length equals 12 residues. This CDR3 reads CASRGFNEKLFF. CDR3 nucleotides: TGTGCCAGCAGGGGTTTTAATGAAAAACTGTTTTTT. The whole variable domain, filled in from reference TRBV27 and TRBJ1-4, reads EAQVTQNPRYLITVTGKKLTVTCSQNMNHEYMSWYRQDPGLGLRQIYYSMNVEVTDKGDVPEGYKVSRKEKRNFPLILESPSPNQTSLYFCASRGFNEKLFFGSGTQLSVL.

This clonotype was seen a few times. This rearrangement joins TRBV12-5 to TRBJ2-3; the D gene is possibly TRBD2 (6 bases). There are 12 residues in the CDR3. Germline values: CDR1 LGHNT, CDR2 FRNRAP. V was trimmed by 11 bases and J by 6 bases, leaving 15 bases between them. The CDR3 region has the DNA TGTGCTGGGATGGAGGCGGGGGATACGCAGTATTTT. Translating gives CAGMEAGDTQYF.

V usage is TRBV29-1 and J usage is TRBJ2-1; D is unclear. Germline CDR1 reads SQVTM; CDR2 reads ANQGSEA. The CDR3 runs 12 residues. V shed 4 bases and J shed 9 bases, with 13 bases lying between them. The CDR3 sequence is CSVVPGVGEQFF. In nucleotides, the CDR3 is TGCAGCGTTGTCCCTGGAGTCGGTGAGCAGTTCTTC.

This clonotype has just a few counts. The J gene is TRBJ2-1, the V gene TRBV9; TRBD1 aligns across 11 bases. V shed 3 bases, J shed 4 bases, and the junction held 3 bases outside the gene matches. Germline V gene sequence: CDR1 SGDLS, CDR2 YYNGEE. The CDR3 consists of 15 residues. The DNA of the CDR3 is TGTGCCAGCAGCGGGGACAGGGGGGCGTACAATGAGCAGTTCTTC. Its protein is CASSGDRGAYNEQFF. The full variable domain, in which reference TRBV9 and TRBJ2-1 provide the parts outside the CDR3, is DSGVTQTPKHLITATGQRVTLRCSPRSGDLSVYWYQQSLDQGLQFLIQYYNGEERAKGNILERFSAQQFPDLHSELNLSSLELGDSALYFCASSGDRGAYNEQFFGPGTRLTVL.